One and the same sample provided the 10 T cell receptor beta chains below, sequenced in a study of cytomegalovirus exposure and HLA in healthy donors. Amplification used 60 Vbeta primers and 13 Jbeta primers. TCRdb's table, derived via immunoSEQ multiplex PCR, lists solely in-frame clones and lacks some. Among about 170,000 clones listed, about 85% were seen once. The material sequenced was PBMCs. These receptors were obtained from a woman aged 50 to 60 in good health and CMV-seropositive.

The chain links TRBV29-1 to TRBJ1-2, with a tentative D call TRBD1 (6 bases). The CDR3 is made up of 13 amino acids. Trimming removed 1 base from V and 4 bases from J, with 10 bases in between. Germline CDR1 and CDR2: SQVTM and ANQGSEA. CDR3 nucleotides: TGCAGCGTTGAAGGAGGGGGGGGCTATGGCTACACCTTC. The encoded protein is CSVEGGGGYGYTF.

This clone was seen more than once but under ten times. The CDR3 is CSASYSQQFF. The DNA of the CDR3 is TGCAGTGCTAGCTACTCACAGCAGTTCTTC. The chain links TRBV20-1 to TRBJ2-1; D unresolved. The CDR3 has 10 residues. Trimming took off 3 bases at V and 11 bases at J, with 8 bases between the two ends. The germline CDR1 and CDR2 sequences are DFQATT and SNEGSKA (reference sequence).

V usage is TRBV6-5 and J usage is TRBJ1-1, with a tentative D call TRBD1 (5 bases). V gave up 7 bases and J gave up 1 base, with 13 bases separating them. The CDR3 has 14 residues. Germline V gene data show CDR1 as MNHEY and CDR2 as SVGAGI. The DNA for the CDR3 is TGTGCCAGCACCAAAGGGGTCCGGAACACTGAAGCTTTCTTT. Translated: CASTKGVRNTEAFF.

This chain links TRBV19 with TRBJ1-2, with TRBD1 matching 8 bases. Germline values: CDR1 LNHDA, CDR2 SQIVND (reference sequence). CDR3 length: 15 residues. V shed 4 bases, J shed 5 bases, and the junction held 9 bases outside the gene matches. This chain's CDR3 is CASSNQPGQDYGYTF. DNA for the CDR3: TGTGCCAGTAGTAATCAGCCGGGACAGGATTATGGCTACACCTTC.

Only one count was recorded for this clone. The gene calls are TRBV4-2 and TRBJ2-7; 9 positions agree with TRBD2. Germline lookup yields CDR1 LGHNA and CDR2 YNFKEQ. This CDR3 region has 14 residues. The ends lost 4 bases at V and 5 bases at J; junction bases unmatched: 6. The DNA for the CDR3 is TGTGCCAGCAGCCCAAGGGCGGGAGGGCACGAGCAGTACTTC. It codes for CASSPRAGGHEQYF.

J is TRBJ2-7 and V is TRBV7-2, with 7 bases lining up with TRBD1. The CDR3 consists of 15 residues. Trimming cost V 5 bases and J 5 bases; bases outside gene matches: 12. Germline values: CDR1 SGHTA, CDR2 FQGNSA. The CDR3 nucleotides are TGTGCCAGCAGCCCGTCGTCGACAGGGATCGACGAGCAGTACTTC. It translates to CASSPSSTGIDEQYF.

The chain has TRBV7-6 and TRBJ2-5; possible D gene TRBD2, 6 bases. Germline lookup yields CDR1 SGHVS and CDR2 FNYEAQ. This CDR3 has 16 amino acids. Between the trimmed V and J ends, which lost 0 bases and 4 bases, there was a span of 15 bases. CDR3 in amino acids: CASSLAAGTYVETQYF. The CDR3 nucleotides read TGTGCCAGCAGCTTAGCCGCCGGGACTTACGTAGAGACCCAGTACTTC.

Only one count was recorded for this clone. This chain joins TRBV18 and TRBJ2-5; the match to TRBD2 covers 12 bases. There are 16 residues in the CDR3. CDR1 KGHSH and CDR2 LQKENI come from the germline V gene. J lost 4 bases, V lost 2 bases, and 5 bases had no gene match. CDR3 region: CASSPRLAGDSETQYF. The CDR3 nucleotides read TGTGCCAGCTCACCAAGACTAGCGGGGGATTCAGAGACCCAGTACTTC.

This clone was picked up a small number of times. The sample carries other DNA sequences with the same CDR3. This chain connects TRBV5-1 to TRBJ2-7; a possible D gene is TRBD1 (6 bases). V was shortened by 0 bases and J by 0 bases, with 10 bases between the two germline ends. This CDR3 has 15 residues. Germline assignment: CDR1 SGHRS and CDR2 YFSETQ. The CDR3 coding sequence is TGCGCCAGCAGCTTGGGGGGGCCACCCTCCTACGAGCAGTACTTC. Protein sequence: CASSLGGPPSYEQYF.

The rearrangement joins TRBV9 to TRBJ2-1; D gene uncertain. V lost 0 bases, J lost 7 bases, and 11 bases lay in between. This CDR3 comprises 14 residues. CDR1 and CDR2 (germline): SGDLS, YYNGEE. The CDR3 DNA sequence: TGTGCCAGCAGCGTAGGGGCAGCTCCGAATGAGCAGTTCTTC. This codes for CASSVGAAPNEQFF.